A single sample gave rise to the 2 T cell receptor beta chains below, sequenced in a study of tumor and adjacent non-tumor tissue in lung cancer. The library came from three nested PCR rounds adapted from ARM-PCR protocols. TCRdb reprocessed the multiplex PCR reads via MiXCR and lists one record per CDR3 protein. The table has over 130,000 distinct CDR3 sequences, approximately 70% seen once; the top ten hold about 20%. No cell sorting was done before RNA was extracted from the tissue. The sequencing sample was made of lung tumor tissue. These receptors all come from a man in his 60s with small cell lung cancer.

About this clonotype itself: A read error may explain this, as a much larger clone is one base away. The chain has TRBV4-2 and TRBJ2-5, with unresolved D. Trimming cost V 0 bases and J 9 bases, with 11 bases left between them. Germline values: CDR1 LGHNA, CDR2 YNFKEQ. The CDR3 loop spans 13 amino acids. The CDR3 sequence: CASSQDQRWAQYF. The CDR3 coding sequence is TGTGCCAGCAGCCAAGATCAGAGATGGGCCCAGTACTTC.

The J gene is TRBJ2-4, the V gene TRBV20-1; 7 bases map to TRBD1. Per the germline V gene, CDR1 is DFQATT and CDR2 is SNEGSKA (reference sequence). Losses at the gene ends were 7 bases for V and 10 bases for J; bases not matched to a gene: 16. This CDR3 has 14 amino acids. The CDR3 sequence is CSVTGTAVGKIQYF. CDR3 nucleotides: TGCAGTGTGACCGGGACAGCGGTGGGGAAGATTCAGTACTTC.